This TCR beta chain emerged from a study of blood T cell repertoires in COVID-19. Study background: There were acute and convalescent COVID-19 samples, and they came from the United States, Italy and Spain. From T cells, B-cell-depleted T cells, or PBMCs came the material, which was cDNA or gDNA.

Original handling: Quantification of nucleated cells was approximated via reference gene primer amplification. TCRdb keeps only in-frame clones here, not all; method: immunoSEQ multiplex PCR. D and trimming were read from the DNA, whereas the V and J calls and clone size are those reported in that table. The table lists about 270,000 clones, nearly 90% of them singletons, with about 2% in the top ten. The germline V gene has CDR1 KGHSH and CDR2 LQKENI. The CDR3 is 16 residues long. The ends lost 8 bases at V and 5 bases at J; junction bases unmatched: 14. Participant reports of clinical history set cohort assignment.

Sequenced: PBMCs or T cells enriched from blood (not recorded which). V usage is TRBV18 and J usage is TRBJ1-1, with TRBD1 matching 10 bases. The sequence was obtained from a woman aged 55 to 70 who had recovered from COVID-19. The CDR3 coding sequence is TGTGCCAGCACCTGGACAGGGGGGGTTTTTACGACTGAAGCTTTCTTT. This encodes CASTWTGGVFTTEAFF.